These 9 T cell receptor beta chains share one sample of origin, sequenced in a study of T cell responses to AZD1222 COVID-19 vaccine. This table comes from immunoSEQ multiplex PCR, and its TCRdb copy is limited to in-frame clones, with some not included. The sample records more than 85,000 clones, approximately 86% being singletons. The sequencing used peripheral blood, collected on day 0 of AZD1222 vaccination. All receptors derive from an adult in good health.

The J gene is TRBJ1-4, the V gene TRBV12-3 or TRBV12-4; D gene ambiguous. Trimming took off 3 bases at V and 3 bases at J, with 5 bases between the two ends. This CDR3 spans 13 amino acids. As DNA, the CDR3 is TGTGCCAGCAGTTTTCAAGCTAATGAAAAACTGTTTTTT. This codes for CASSFQANEKLFF.

The gene calls are TRBV5-1 and TRBJ1-1; perhaps TRBD1 as D (5 bases). CDR3 length: 13 amino acids. Germline V CDR1 and CDR2: SGHRS, YFSETQ. With 0 bases removed from V and 5 bases from J, the gap between germline ends came to 8 bases. CDR3 nucleotide sequence: TGCGCCAGCAGCTTGGGTGGGGCTACTGAAGCTTTCTTT. Residues: CASSLGGATEAFF.

The chain recombines TRBV5-6 with TRBJ2-3; TRBD2 is a possible D gene (5 bases). Trimming shortened V by 3 bases and J by 7 bases, and 15 bases separated the two germline ends. The germline V gene has CDR1 SGHDT and CDR2 YYEEEE. This CDR3 contains 14 residues. This CDR3 reads CASSSRAAANTQYF. The CDR3 nucleotides read TGTGCCAGCAGCTCCCGAGCGGCAGCTAATACGCAGTATTTT.

The genes are TRBV9 and TRBJ1-3; TRBD1 might be the D (5 bases). This CDR3 spans 16 amino acids. V lost 3 bases, J lost 0 bases, and 13 bases lay in between. Germline V gives CDR1 SGDLS, CDR2 YYNGEE. In DNA, the CDR3 is TGTGCCAGCAGCGCCGGGACGGTCAGCTCTGGAAACACCATATATTTT. It codes for CASSAGTVSSGNTIYF.

The V call is TRBV6-5, the J call TRBJ2-7; D is possibly TRBD1 (5 bases). The CDR3 covers 13 residues. The ends were cut back, 10 bases at V and 1 base at J, with 14 bases in the middle. CDR1 is MNHEY, CDR2 SVGAGI, per germline. For the CDR3, the DNA is TGTGCCACTATGGGGAAGGGGTCCTACGAGCAGTACTTC. Its translation: CATMGKGSYEQYF.

The chain couples TRBV11-2 to TRBJ1-2, with TRBD1 matching 7 bases. Germline CDR1 and CDR2: SGHAT and FQNNGV. V lost 5 bases to trimming and J lost 8 bases; unmatched junction nucleotides: 8. There are 13 residues in the CDR3. The CDR3, as DNA: TGTGCCAGCAGCGTAACAGGGGAGTTAGGCTACACCTTC. Amino acids: CASSVTGELGYTF.

The genes are TRBV10-2 and TRBJ2-5; D ambiguous. Trimming removed 8 bases from V and 2 bases from J, with 9 bases in between. CDR3 size: 12 residues. CDR1 is WSHSY and CDR2 is SAAADI in the germline V gene. CDR3 DNA: TGCGCCAGCGGGGAATCGCAAGAGACCCAGTACTTC. Translated: CASGESQETQYF.

This chain connects TRBV5-1 to TRBJ2-3; D tentatively fits TRBD1 or TRBD2 (6 bases each). Germline V lookup: CDR1 SGHRS, CDR2 YFSETQ. CDR3 size: 16 residues. V lost 0 bases to trimming and J lost 3 bases, with 14 bases between them. The CDR3, as DNA: TGCGCCAGCAGCTTGGCTCGGGGGCTTGGTACAGATACGCAGTATTTT. The encoded protein is CASSLARGLGTDTQYF.

This sequence joins TRBV9 and TRBJ1-3; D is ambiguous. Germline V gene sequence: CDR1 SGDLS, CDR2 YYNGEE. Trimming stripped 3 bases from V and 0 bases from J, with 19 bases between. The CDR3 spans 18 residues. DNA for the CDR3: TGTGCCAGCAGCGCATCCTATGGGGTTCCGAGCTCTGGAAACACCATATATTTT. It yields the protein CASSASYGVPSSGNTIYF.